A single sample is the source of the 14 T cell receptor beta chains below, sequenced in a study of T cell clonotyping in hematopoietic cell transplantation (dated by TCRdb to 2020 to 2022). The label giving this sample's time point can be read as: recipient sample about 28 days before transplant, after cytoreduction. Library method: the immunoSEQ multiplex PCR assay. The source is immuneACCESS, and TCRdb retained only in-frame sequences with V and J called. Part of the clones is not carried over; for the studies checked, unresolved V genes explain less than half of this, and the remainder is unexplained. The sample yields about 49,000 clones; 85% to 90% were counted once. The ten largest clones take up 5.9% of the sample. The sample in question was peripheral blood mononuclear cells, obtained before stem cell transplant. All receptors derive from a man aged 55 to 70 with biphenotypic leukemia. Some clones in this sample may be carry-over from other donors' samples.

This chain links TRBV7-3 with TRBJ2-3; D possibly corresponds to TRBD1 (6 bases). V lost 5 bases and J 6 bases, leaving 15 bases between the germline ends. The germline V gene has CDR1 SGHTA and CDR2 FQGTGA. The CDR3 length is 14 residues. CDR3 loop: CASSATGVGDTQYF. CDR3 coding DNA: TGTGCCAGCAGCGCGACAGGAGTCGGGGATACGCAGTATTTT.

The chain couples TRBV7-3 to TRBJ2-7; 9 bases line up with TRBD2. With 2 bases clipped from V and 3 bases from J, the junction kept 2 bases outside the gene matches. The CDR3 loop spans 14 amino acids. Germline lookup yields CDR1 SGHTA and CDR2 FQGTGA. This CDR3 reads CASSLEAGGYEQYF. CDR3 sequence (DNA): TGTGCCAGCAGCTTAGAAGCGGGAGGCTACGAGCAGTACTTC. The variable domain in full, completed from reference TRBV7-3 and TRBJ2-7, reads GAGVSQTPSNKVTEKGKYVELRCDPISGHTALYWYRQSLGQGPEFLIYFQGTGAADDSGLPNDRFFAVRPEGSVSTLKIQRTERGDSAVYLCASSLEAGGYEQYFGPGTRLTVT.

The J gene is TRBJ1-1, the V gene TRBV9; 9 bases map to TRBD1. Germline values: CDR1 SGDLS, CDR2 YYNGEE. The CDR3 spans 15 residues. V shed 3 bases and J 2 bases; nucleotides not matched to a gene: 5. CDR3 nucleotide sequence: TGTGCCAGCAGCGAGACAGGGGGATCAAACACTGAAGCTTTCTTT. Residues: CASSETGGSNTEAFF.

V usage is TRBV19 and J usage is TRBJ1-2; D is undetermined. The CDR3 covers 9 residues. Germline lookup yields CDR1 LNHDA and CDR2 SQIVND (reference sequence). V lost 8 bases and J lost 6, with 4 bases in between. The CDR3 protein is CASGHGYTF. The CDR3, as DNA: TGTGCCAGTGGACATGGCTACACCTTC.

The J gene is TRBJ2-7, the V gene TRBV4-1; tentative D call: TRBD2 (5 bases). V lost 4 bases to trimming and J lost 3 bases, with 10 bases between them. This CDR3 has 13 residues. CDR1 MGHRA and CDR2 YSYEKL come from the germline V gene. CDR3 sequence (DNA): TGCGCCAGCAGCCCGGGAAGCAACTACGAGCAGTACTTC. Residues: CASSPGSNYEQYF.

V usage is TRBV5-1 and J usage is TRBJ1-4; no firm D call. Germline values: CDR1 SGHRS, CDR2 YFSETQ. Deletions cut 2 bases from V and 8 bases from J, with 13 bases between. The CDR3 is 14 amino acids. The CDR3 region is CASSFGGLSEKLFF. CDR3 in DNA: TGCGCCAGCAGCTTTGGAGGGCTCAGCGAAAAACTGTTTTTT.

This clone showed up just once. The CDR3 reads CASMREDQETQYF. Here the CDR3 DNA reads TGCGCCAGCATGCGGGAGGACCAAGAGACCCAGTACTTC. V usage is TRBV23-1 and J usage is TRBJ2-5; 8 bases align to TRBD2. Being an ORF, TRBV23-1 has a function that is uncertain. This CDR3 region has 13 residues. Trimming removed 7 bases from V and 0 bases from J; junction bases left unmatched: 1.

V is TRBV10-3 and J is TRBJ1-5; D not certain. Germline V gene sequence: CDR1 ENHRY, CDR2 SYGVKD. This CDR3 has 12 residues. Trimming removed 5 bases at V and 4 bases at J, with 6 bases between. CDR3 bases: TGTGCCATCAGTCCCAATAATCAGCCCCAGCATTTT. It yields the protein CAISPNNQPQHF.

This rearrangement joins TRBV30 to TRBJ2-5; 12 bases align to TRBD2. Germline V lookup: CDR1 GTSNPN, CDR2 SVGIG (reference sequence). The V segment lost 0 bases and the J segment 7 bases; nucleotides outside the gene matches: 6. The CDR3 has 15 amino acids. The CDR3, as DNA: TGTGCCTGGAGTGTAAGGACTAGCGGGGTTGGGACCCAGTACTTC. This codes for CAWSVRTSGVGTQYF.

CDR3 in DNA: TGCGCCAGCAGCCATGACAGAAAACCTTCTTCTGAGGACACTGAAGCTTTCTTT. Translated: CASSHDRKPSSEDTEAFF. This chain joins TRBV10-1 and TRBJ1-1; D is possibly TRBD1 (5 bases). The V end lost 6 bases, the J end lost 3 bases, and 26 bases lay between the germline ends. The CDR3 is made up of 18 amino acids. The V gene's germline CDR1 is WNHNN and CDR2 SYGVQD (reference sequence).

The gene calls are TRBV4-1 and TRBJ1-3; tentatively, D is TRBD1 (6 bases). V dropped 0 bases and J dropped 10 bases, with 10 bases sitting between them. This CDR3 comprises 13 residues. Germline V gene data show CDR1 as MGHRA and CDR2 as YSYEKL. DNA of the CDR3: TGCGCCAGCAGCCAAGACAGGGGTTGGACCATATATTTT. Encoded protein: CASSQDRGWTIYF.

CDR3 in DNA: TGTGCCAGCAGCATCCGACTAGCGGGAGTTGCCGGGGAGCTGTTTTTT. Residues: CASSIRLAGVAGELFF. V usage is TRBV7-9 and J usage is TRBJ2-2; TRBD2 matches at 12 bases. V dropped 5 bases and J dropped 6; count of bases not matched to a gene: 7. CDR1 and CDR2 (germline): SEHNR, FQNEAQ (reference sequence). The CDR3 is 16 residues long.

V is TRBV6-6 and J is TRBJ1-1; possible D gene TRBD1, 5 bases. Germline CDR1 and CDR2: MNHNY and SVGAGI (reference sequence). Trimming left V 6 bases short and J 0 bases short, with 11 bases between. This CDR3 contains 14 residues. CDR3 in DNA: TGTGCCAGCAGGTATCAGGGCGTGAACACTGAAGCTTTCTTT. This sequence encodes CASRYQGVNTEAFF.

In DNA, the CDR3 is TGCGCCAGCAGCTTGGATACAGGTCTTGATGGCTACACCTTC. It is translated as CASSLDTGLDGYTF. The J gene is TRBJ1-2, the V gene TRBV5-1; the D gene is possibly TRBD1 (5 bases). V lost 0 bases, J lost 6 bases, and 12 bases lay in between. The CDR3 spans 14 residues. CDR1 and CDR2 (germline): SGHRS, YFSETQ.